This T cell receptor (beta chain) came from a study of blood T cell repertoires in COVID-19. In the study overall: COVID-19 samples collected from the United States, Italy and Spain covered acute and convalescent phases. The cDNA or gDNA used as material had been derived from T cells, B-cell-depleted T cells, or PBMCs.

The CDR3 runs 16 residues. J gave up 1 base and V 1 base, and 5 bases lay outside the gene matches. CDR1 is SQVTM, CDR2 ANQGSEA, per germline. The authors' processing: Researchers report that nucleated cell counts were estimated from reference gene primer amplification. Assay: immunoSEQ multiplex PCR; the TCRdb copy retains only in-frame clones and omits some. V and J calls and clone size are those listed in that table; D and trimming were worked out from the DNA. The sample consists of 150,000 to 200,000 clones, 79% of them appearing once. This clone turned up a few times. This chain links TRBV29-1 with TRBJ2-1; the match to TRBD2 covers 9 bases. The sequence was obtained from a man aged 60 to 75 with active or convalescent COVID-19. The sequenced sample was peripheral blood. The CDR3 sequence: CSVEGGAGGSYNEQFF. The CDR3 DNA is TGCAGCGTTGAAGGGGGAGCGGGAGGTTCCTACAATGAGCAGTTCTTC.